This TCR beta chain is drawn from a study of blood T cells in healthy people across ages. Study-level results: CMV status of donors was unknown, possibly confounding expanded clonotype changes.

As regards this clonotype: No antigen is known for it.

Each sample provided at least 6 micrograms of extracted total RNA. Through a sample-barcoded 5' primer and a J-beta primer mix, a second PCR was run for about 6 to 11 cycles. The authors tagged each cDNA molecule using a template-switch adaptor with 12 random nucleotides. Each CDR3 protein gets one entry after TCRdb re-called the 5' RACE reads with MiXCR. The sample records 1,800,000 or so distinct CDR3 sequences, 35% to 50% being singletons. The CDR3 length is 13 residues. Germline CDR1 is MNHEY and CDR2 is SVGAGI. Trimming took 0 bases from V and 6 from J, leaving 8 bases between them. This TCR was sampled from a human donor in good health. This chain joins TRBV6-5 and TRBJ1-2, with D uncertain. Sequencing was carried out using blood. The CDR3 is CASSYSIRNGYTF. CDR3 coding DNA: TGTGCCAGCAGTTACTCGATCCGGAATGGCTACACCTTC.